The source of this TCR beta chain is a study of post-analysis software for immune sequencing data. Findings and limits, study-wide: TRBV5-6, TRBV5-1 and TRBV20-1 belonged to a set of a handful of TRBV segments that were more frequent in patients than controls.

The germline V gene encodes CDR1 MDHEN and CDR2 SYDVKM. The CDR3 extends over 15 amino acids. Germline trimming cut 3 bases from V and 7 bases from J; bases unmatched to any gene: 5. About this clonotype: The antigen remains unidentified.

Prepared libraries of TCR beta cDNA carried unique molecular identifiers. One entry per CDR3 protein results from TCRdb running MiXCR on the PCR reads. The sample holds a few hundred thousand distinct CDR3 sequences, 35% to 45% seen once. The rearrangement uses TRBV28 and TRBJ1-6; TRBD1 matches 8 bases. Sequencing was performed on blood. The TCR sequence derives from a girl aged 2 to 10 with multiple sclerosis. CDR3 region: CASSFGQGANSPLHF. The CDR3 coding sequence is TGTGCCAGCAGTTTCGGGCAGGGGGCGAATTCACCCCTCCACTTT.